This entry describes one T cell receptor (beta chain). Its target is unknown. The data originate from a study of T cell responses to AZD1222 COVID-19 vaccine. Losses at the gene ends were 5 bases for V and 5 bases for J; bases not matched to a gene: 11. From germline, CDR1 is SEHNR and CDR2 FQNEAQ (reference sequence). The CDR3 covers 15 residues. General observations from the study: Recipients of two AZD1222 doses showed rising Spike-specific TCR breadth and depth. Repertoires were sampled only after the peak T cell response.

Method: immunoSEQ multiplex PCR; TCRdb's copy keeps in-frame clones and lacks some. The data contain some 140,000 clones, approximately 90% of them singletons. This receptor was taken from an adult in good health. The genes are TRBV7-9 and TRBJ2-7; 8 nucleotides match TRBD2. The sequences come from peripheral blood, collected on day 0 of AZD1222 vaccination. The CDR3 region is CASSRTTTSEHEQYF. For the CDR3, the DNA is TGTGCCAGCAGCCGGACGACGACTAGCGAGCACGAGCAGTACTTC.